Following are 20 T cell receptor beta chains from one sample sequenced in a study of blood T cell repertoires in COVID-19. Generated by immunoSEQ multiplex PCR, the TCRdb table keeps only in-frame clones and is missing some. The sample lists more than 95,000 clones; roughly 80% were seen once. The sequencing sample was made of peripheral blood. These receptor sequences come from a human donor in a cohort sampled during active COVID-19.

This chain connects TRBV7-2 to TRBJ2-3; D call uncertain. The germline V gene has CDR1 SGHTA and CDR2 FQGNSA. This CDR3 has 14 amino acids. With 5 bases removed from V and 0 bases from J, the gap between germline ends came to 9 bases. The CDR3 DNA reads as TGTGCCAGCAGCCTGGGCGATAGCACAGATACGCAGTATTTT. It translates to CASSLGDSTDTQYF.

This sequence joins TRBV29-1 and TRBJ2-7; the D gene is possibly TRBD2 (7 bases). The CDR3 totals 14 residues. Germline V gives CDR1 SQVTM, CDR2 ANQGSEA. Trimming took off 7 bases at V and 2 bases at J, with 18 bases between the two ends. This CDR3 is CSAMGGDITYEQYF. CDR3 DNA: TGCAGCGCTATGGGGGGGGACATAACCTACGAGCAGTACTTC.

The rearrangement joins TRBV2 to TRBJ1-2; maybe TRBD1 (6 bases). Trimming stripped 4 bases from V and 1 base from J, with 10 bases between. The V gene's germline CDR1 is SNHLY and CDR2 FYNNEI. This CDR3 region has 14 residues. The chain's CDR3 is CASSVLGGNYGYTF. DNA for the CDR3: TGTGCCAGCAGTGTTCTAGGGGGTAACTATGGCTACACCTTC. The variable domain in full, completed from reference TRBV2 and TRBJ1-2, reads EPEVTQTPSHQVTQMGQEVILRCVPISNHLYFYWYRQILGQKVEFLVSFYNNEISEKSEIFDDQFSVERPDGSNFTLKIRSTKLEDSAMYFCASSVLGGNYGYTFGSGTRLTVV.

The chain has TRBV11-3 and TRBJ2-3; weak D call: TRBD2 (6 bases). Between the trimmed V and J ends, which lost 0 bases and 2 bases, there was a span of 9 bases. The CDR3 contains 15 residues. Germline assignment: CDR1 SGHNT and CDR2 YENEEA. CDR3 residues: CASSLDGGNTDTQYF. For the CDR3, the DNA is TGTGCCAGCAGCTTAGACGGGGGAAACACAGATACGCAGTATTTT. The entire variable domain, with the rest obtained from reference TRBV11-3 and TRBJ2-3, is as follows: EAGVVQSPRYKIIEKKQPVAFWCNPISGHNTLYWYLQNLGQGPELLIRYENEEAVDDSQLPKDRFSAERLKGVDSTLKIQPAELGDSAVYLCASSLDGGNTDTQYFGPGTRLTVL.

This clone was seen a handful of times. This chain links TRBV7-2 with TRBJ1-2; a weak D match, TRBD1 (5 bases). The CDR3 totals 13 residues. The V end was cut by 1 base, the J end by 3 bases, with 6 bases between. Germline lookup yields CDR1 SGHTA and CDR2 FQGNSA. CDR3 nucleotides: TGTGCCAGCAGCTTAGGACAGCACTATGGCTACACCTTC. Translation: CASSLGQHYGYTF.

The rearrangement joins TRBV15 to TRBJ2-2, with 9 positions matching TRBD1. The V gene's germline CDR1 is LNHNV and CDR2 YYDKDF (reference sequence). The J segment lost 5 bases and the V segment lost 0 bases, leaving 7 bases of the junction unmatched. The CDR3 has 17 amino acids. The DNA for the CDR3 is TGTGCCACCAGCAGAGATCAGGGGACAGGGAGAACCGGGGAGCTGTTTTTT. Residues: CATSRDQGTGRTGELFF.

This chain uses TRBV24-1 with TRBJ2-1, with 8 nucleotides matching TRBD1. With 5 bases clipped from V and 8 bases from J, the junction kept 7 bases outside the gene matches. The germline V gene has CDR1 KGHDR and CDR2 SFDVKD. This CDR3 region has 14 residues. The CDR3 nucleotides are TGTGCCACCAGTGGGACAGGGCCCTTTGATGAGCAGTTCTTC. This sequence encodes CATSGTGPFDEQFF.

The chain employs TRBV9 and TRBJ1-2; possibly TRBD1 for D (5 bases). CDR1 SGDLS and CDR2 YYNGEE come from the germline V gene. The ends were cut back, 0 bases at V and 6 bases at J, with 9 bases in the middle. This CDR3 spans 13 amino acids. This CDR3 is CASSVGVGDGYTF. CDR3 nucleotide sequence: TGTGCCAGCAGCGTAGGGGTAGGGGATGGCTACACCTTC.

The J gene is TRBJ2-3, the V gene TRBV5-1, with a tentative D call TRBD2 (5 bases). From germline, CDR1 is SGHRS and CDR2 YFSETQ. Trimming stripped 4 bases from V and 4 bases from J, with 7 bases between. This CDR3 comprises 12 residues. The CDR3 bases are TGCGCCAGCAGCCTACTAGCAGATACGCAGTATTTT. Protein product: CASSLLADTQYF.

The V and J genes are TRBV5-6 and TRBJ2-1; TRBD2 agrees at 7 bases. After removal of 4 bases from V and 4 bases from J, the junction contained 8 bases not matched to a gene. Looked up from germline, CDR1 is SGHDT and CDR2 is YYEEEE. There are 15 residues in the CDR3. The CDR3 DNA is TGTGCCAGCAGCCAGAGCGGGACCATTTACAATGAGCAGTTCTTC. This sequence encodes CASSQSGTIYNEQFF.

This clone showed up just a few times. The chain joins TRBV5-1 to TRBJ1-2; TRBD1 matches at 8 bases. Germline assignment: CDR1 SGHRS and CDR2 YFSETQ. J lost 11 bases, V lost 4 bases, and 13 bases had no gene match. The CDR3 has 14 residues. The DNA for the CDR3 is TGCGCCAGCAGCCCCGTCCCCTCGACAGGGGTGTACACCTTC. Encoded protein: CASSPVPSTGVYTF.

This chain uses TRBV5-5 with TRBJ2-5, with D possibly TRBD2 on 5 matching bases. CDR3 length: 17 amino acids. The V gene's germline CDR1 is SGHKS and CDR2 YYEKEE (reference sequence). With 4 bases removed from V and 5 bases from J, the gap between germline ends came to 24 bases. The CDR3 reads CASSDIRVRTSGETQYF. The CDR3, as DNA: TGTGCCAGCAGCGACATTCGGGTCCGAACCTCGGGGGAGACCCAGTACTTC.

The genes are TRBV7-2 and TRBJ1-3; 7 bases map to TRBD1. Germline trimming cut 5 bases from V and 0 bases from J; bases unmatched to any gene: 1. This CDR3 comprises 14 residues. Germline loops: CDR1 SGHTA, CDR2 FQGNSA. CDR3 nucleotide sequence: TGTGCCAGCAGCCGGGACAGCTCTGGAAACACCATATATTTT. Translated: CASSRDSSGNTIYF.

V usage is TRBV19 and J usage is TRBJ1-1, with TRBD1 as a possible D gene (5 bases). Germline lookup yields CDR1 LNHDA and CDR2 SQIVND (reference sequence). Trimming left V 0 bases short and J 5 bases short, with 13 bases between. The CDR3 length is 15 residues. CDR3 sequence reads: CASSIDKGRVTEAFF. CDR3 nucleotides: TGTGCCAGTAGTATAGACAAGGGCAGGGTGACTGAAGCTTTCTTT. The entire variable domain, with the rest obtained from reference TRBV19 and TRBJ1-1, is as follows: DGGITQSPKYLFRKEGQNVTLSCEQNLNHDAMYWYRQDPGQGLRLIYYSQIVNDFQKGDIAEGYSVSREKKESFPLTVTSAQKNPTAFYLCASSIDKGRVTEAFFGQGTRLTVV.

The rearrangement joins TRBV9 to TRBJ2-1; D is perhaps TRBD2 (7 bases). The CDR3 is 15 residues long. The V gene's germline CDR1 is SGDLS and CDR2 YYNGEE. V gave up 3 bases and J gave up 0 bases, with 10 bases separating them. The CDR3 region is CASSGRGGSYNEQFF. CDR3 coding DNA: TGTGCCAGCAGCGGAAGGGGGGGCTCCTACAATGAGCAGTTCTTC. The variable domain in full, completed from reference TRBV9 and TRBJ2-1, reads DSGVTQTPKHLITATGQRVTLRCSPRSGDLSVYWYQQSLDQGLQFLIQYYNGEERAKGNILERFSAQQFPDLHSELNLSSLELGDSALYFCASSGRGGSYNEQFFGPGTRLTVL.

This chain joins TRBV25-1 and TRBJ1-6; D is unresolved. CDR1 is MGHDK, CDR2 SYGVNS, per germline. The V end lost 10 bases, the J end lost 7 bases, and 11 bases lay between the germline ends. CDR3 length: 12 amino acids. Written as DNA, the CDR3 is TGTGCCACTAGACTGGAAAATTCACCCCTCCACTTT. Translating it yields CATRLENSPLHF.

This chain links TRBV6-5 with TRBJ2-7, with D perhaps matching TRBD1 (6 bases). Trimming pared 5 bases from V and 2 bases from J, leaving 10 bases between. The CDR3 is 13 amino acids. Germline lookup yields CDR1 MNHEY and CDR2 SVGAGI. The CDR3 here is CASSQDRAYEQYF. CDR3 DNA: TGTGCCAGCAGTCAGGACAGAGCCTACGAGCAGTACTTC.

This clone was recorded once. This sequence joins TRBV4-3 and TRBJ1-1, with D tentatively TRBD1 (5 bases). This CDR3 contains 17 residues. Trimming left V 0 bases short and J 2 bases short, with 16 bases between. Germline CDR1 is LGHNA and CDR2 is YSLEER. The DNA of the CDR3 is TGCGCCAGCAGCCAAGATTATCGACAGCTTCTCAACACTGAAGCTTTCTTT. Amino acids: CASSQDYRQLLNTEAFF.

This clone was picked up one time. This chain connects TRBV5-1 to TRBJ2-7; 12 bases match TRBD2. The CDR3 loop spans 17 amino acids. V dropped 0 bases and J dropped 3; count of bases not matched to a gene: 7. Germline values: CDR1 SGHRS, CDR2 YFSETQ. The CDR3 DNA follows: TGCGCCAGCAGCTTGGGGACTAGCGGGGCGCCGGACTACGAGCAGTACTTC. It codes for CASSLGTSGAPDYEQYF.

The chain recombines TRBV9 with TRBJ2-3, with 11 nucleotides matching TRBD2. The CDR3 contains 18 residues. Germline loops: CDR1 SGDLS, CDR2 YYNGEE. Trimming took 4 bases from V and 1 from J; bases not matched to a gene: 11. CDR3 protein: CASSSAVAGGPGTDTQYF. DNA of the CDR3: TGTGCCAGCAGCTCTGCGGTAGCGGGGGGGCCAGGCACAGATACGCAGTATTTT.